This T cell receptor (beta chain) was obtained from a study of blood T cells in healthy people across ages. Notes on the study in general: Estimates drawn from one million T cells were deemed to understate diversity.

The trim removed 6 bases at V and 3 bases at J, leaving 1 base unmatched. The CDR3 consists of 12 residues. Each sample used at least 6 million PBMCs. There are a few counts of this clonotype. Antigen specificity is unknown. The use of a sample-barcoded 5' primer and a J-beta primer mix characterized a second PCR of about 6 to 11 cycles. Every cDNA was tagged by a template-switch adaptor with 12 random nucleotides. TCRdb processed the 5' RACE reads anew with MiXCR; each CDR3 protein has one entry. The sample has under 1 million distinct CDR3 sequences; around 45% are singletons. This TCR was recovered from a man between 60 and 70 years old in good health. This sequence joins TRBV12-3 or TRBV12-4 and TRBJ2-5; 7 nucleotides match TRBD1. Sequencing input: blood. CDR3 nucleotide sequence: TGTGCCAGCAGCAGGGGGAAAGAGACCCAGTACTTC. Translating it yields CASSRGKETQYF.